These 27 T cell receptor beta chains were all obtained from the same sample, sequenced in a study of T cells in Graves' hyperthyroidism and ophthalmopathy. Using RNA transcripts as the source, TCR beta CDR3 regions were amplified. TCR CDR3 underwent first-round RT-PCR with the HTBI primer set. TCRdb recomputed calls from the multiplex PCR reads with MiXCR, one row per CDR3 protein. The table records 300,000 to 450,000 distinct CDR3 sequences, 20% to 25% of them present only once. The specimen sequenced was blood. These receptors were obtained from a man in his fifties with Graves' hyperthyroidism.

The chain employs TRBV3-1 and TRBJ1-5; D not resolved. The CDR3 consists of 15 residues. Deletions cut 4 bases from V and 0 bases from J, with 10 bases between. Germline V gives CDR1 LGHDT, CDR2 YNNKEL (reference sequence). CDR3 residues: CASSLDLNSNQPQHF. In DNA, the CDR3 is TGTGCCAGCAGCCTCGATCTAAATAGCAATCAGCCCCAGCATTTT.

The table lists this clonotype with many counts. The chain is built from TRBV28 and TRBJ1-1, with unresolved D. The CDR3 totals 16 residues. CDR1 is MDHEN and CDR2 is SYDVKM in the germline V gene. The V gene lost 4 bases and the J gene lost 0 bases, with 15 bases spanning the gap. The CDR3 region is CASSSPNTDMNTEAFF. DNA of the CDR3: TGTGCCAGCAGTTCCCCAAACACAGACATGAACACTGAAGCTTTCTTT. The full variable domain, in which reference TRBV28 and TRBJ1-1 provide the parts outside the CDR3, is DVKVTQSSRYLVKRTGEKVFLECVQDMDHENMFWYRQDPGLGLRLIYFSYDVKMKEKGDIPEGYSVSREKKERFSLILESASTNQTSMYLCASSSPNTDMNTEAFFGQGTRLTVV.

This clonotype was observed at least ten times. The chain links TRBV28 to TRBJ2-3; tentative D call: TRBD2 (6 bases). CDR3 length: 15 amino acids. Per germline, CDR1 MDHEN and CDR2 SYDVKM. Between the trimmed V and J ends, which lost 3 bases and 4 bases, there was a span of 14 bases. CDR3 sequence: CASSLGLSGADTQYF. CDR3 nucleotides: TGTGCCAGCAGTTTGGGTCTTTCGGGAGCAGATACGCAGTATTTT. The full variable domain, completed using reference TRBV28 and TRBJ2-3, is DVKVTQSSRYLVKRTGEKVFLECVQDMDHENMFWYRQDPGLGLRLIYFSYDVKMKEKGDIPEGYSVSREKKERFSLILESASTNQTSMYLCASSLGLSGADTQYFGPGTRLTVL.

This clonotype was found many times. The CDR3 region is CASTLLPGQQTDEQYF. CDR3 coding DNA: TGTGCCAGCACCCTACTCCCGGGACAACAGACTGACGAGCAGTACTTC. The rearrangement links TRBV6-1 to TRBJ2-7; the D gene is possibly TRBD1 (6 bases). In germline, CDR1 is MNHNS, CDR2 SASEGT. CDR3 length: 16 amino acids. V gave up 7 bases and J gave up 5 bases, with 24 bases separating them.

This clonotype was detected a few times. The V call is TRBV20-1, the J call TRBJ1-4, with 7 bases lining up with TRBD1. Germline CDR1 and CDR2: DFQATT and SNEGSKA (reference sequence). CDR3 size: 13 residues. J gave up 6 bases and V 6 bases, and 7 bases lay outside the gene matches. This chain's CDR3 is CSAAGTDHEKLFF. CDR3 nucleotides: TGCAGTGCCGCCGGGACAGACCATGAAAAACTGTTTTTT.

The chain has TRBV2 and TRBJ1-2; D gene ambiguous. The CDR3 runs to 14 residues. Germline V gene lookup returns CDR1 SNHLY and CDR2 FYNNEI. V lost 4 bases and J lost 4, with 13 bases in between. CDR3 DNA: TGTGCCAGCAGTGGGGTTGGGGTAGGCTATGGCTACACCTTC. It yields the protein CASSGVGVGYGYTF.

The rearrangement joins TRBV12-3 or TRBV12-4 to TRBJ2-7; D possibly uses TRBD1 or TRBD2 (5 bases each). The ends were cut back, 3 bases at V and 2 bases at J, with 20 bases in the middle. The CDR3 runs to 17 residues. CDR3 region: CASSLAPLGLAAYEQYF. CDR3 in DNA: TGTGCCAGCAGTTTGGCCCCCCTGGGGCTAGCAGCCTACGAGCAGTACTTC.

The rearrangement links TRBV19 to TRBJ2-1; TRBD2 matches at 8 bases. Trimming cost V 8 bases and J 3 bases; bases outside gene matches: 12. The germline CDR1 and CDR2 sequences are LNHDA and SQIVND (reference sequence). The CDR3 has 16 residues. CDR3 nucleotide sequence: TGTGCCAGTGCGGGAGGACCCGCCCGCAACTACAATGAGCAGTTCTTC. Its protein product is CASAGGPARNYNEQFF.

The gene calls are TRBV29-1 and TRBJ1-5, with D possibly being TRBD1 (6 bases). The germline V gene encodes CDR1 SQVTM and CDR2 ANQGSEA. V dropped 6 bases and J dropped 3 bases, with 9 bases sitting between them. The length of the CDR3 is 12 residues. The DNA for the CDR3 is TGCAGCGTCACAGGGCACAATCAGCCCCAGCATTTT. Amino acid sequence: CSVTGHNQPQHF.

The rearrangement joins TRBV24-1 to TRBJ2-3; 10 nucleotides line up with TRBD2. J gave up 4 bases and V 5 bases, and 11 bases lay outside the gene matches. Germline CDR1 and CDR2: KGHDR and SFDVKD. CDR3 size: 17 residues. CDR3 amino acids: CATSGATSGIGADTQYF. CDR3 nucleotide sequence: TGTGCCACCAGTGGAGCAACTAGCGGGATAGGCGCAGATACGCAGTATTTT.

This clonotype was recorded many times. V usage is TRBV2 and J usage is TRBJ2-1; TRBD2 agrees at 7 bases. The germline V gene encodes CDR1 SNHLY and CDR2 FYNNEI. The CDR3 contains 15 residues. After removal of 7 bases from V and 4 bases from J, the junction contained 10 bases not matched to a gene. For the CDR3, the DNA is TGTGCCAGCACACGGTCGGGGGGTTGGTACAATGAGCAGTTCTTC. Translated, it gives CASTRSGGWYNEQFF.

This clonotype has at least ten counts. This chain joins TRBV12-3 or TRBV12-4 and TRBJ1-2; 7 positions match TRBD1. J gave up 4 bases and V 4 bases, and 6 bases lay outside the gene matches. The CDR3 covers 14 residues. In DNA form, the CDR3 reads TGTGCCAGCAGTTCCGACAGGGTAGGCTATGGCTACACCTTC. The encoded protein is CASSSDRVGYGYTF.

Ten or more counts support this clonotype. This chain links TRBV11-3 with TRBJ1-1, with D possibly matching TRBD1 (5 bases). From germline, CDR1 is SGHNT and CDR2 YENEEA. The CDR3 totals 14 residues. Trimming left V 3 bases short and J 5 bases short, with 13 bases between. The DNA for the CDR3 is TGTGCCAGCAGCTTGACAGCGGTTGGAACTGAAGCTTTCTTT. It yields the protein CASSLTAVGTEAFF. The variable domain in full, with the rest retrieved from reference TRBV11-3 and TRBJ1-1, is EAGVVQSPRYKIIEKKQPVAFWCNPISGHNTLYWYLQNLGQGPELLIRYENEEAVDDSQLPKDRFSAERLKGVDSTLKIQPAELGDSAVYLCASSLTAVGTEAFFGQGTRLTVV.

This chain joins TRBV7-8 and TRBJ2-2; unclear D gene. This CDR3 has 14 residues. Trimming pared 6 bases from V and 5 bases from J, leaving 13 bases between. Per germline, CDR1 SGHVS and CDR2 FQNEAQ. The chain's CDR3 is CASRRELFTGELFF. The CDR3 coding sequence is TGTGCCAGCAGAAGAGAGTTATTTACCGGGGAGCTGTTTTTT.

The J gene is TRBJ2-3, the V gene TRBV5-1; 8 positions match TRBD1. The junction had 8 bases not matched to a gene; V was cut back by 4 bases and J by 7 bases. This CDR3 has 14 amino acids. The germline V gene encodes CDR1 SGHRS and CDR2 YFSETQ. CDR3 region: CASSVGQVPNTQYF. CDR3 nucleotides: TGCGCCAGCAGCGTGGGACAGGTTCCAAATACGCAGTATTTT.

This clonotype was detected a few times. V and J are TRBV6-1 and TRBJ2-4; maybe TRBD2 (5 bases). The CDR3 is made up of 15 amino acids. Looked up from germline, CDR1 is MNHNS and CDR2 is SASEGT. The ends were cut back, 3 bases at V and 0 bases at J, with 9 bases in the middle. This chain's CDR3 is CASSDTGLAKNIQYF. In DNA, the CDR3 is TGTGCCAGCAGTGACACCGGACTAGCCAAAAACATTCAGTACTTC.

The table lists this clonotype with many counts. The V call is TRBV28, the J call TRBJ2-3, with TRBD1 identical over 7 bases. In germline, CDR1 is MDHEN, CDR2 SYDVKM. The CDR3 is 13 residues long. The ends lost 8 bases at V and 5 bases at J; junction bases unmatched: 7. DNA for the CDR3: TGTGCCAGCTTCCAAGGGACAGAAGATACGCAGTATTTT. It yields the protein CASFQGTEDTQYF.

This clonotype was observed a handful of times. The rearrangement joins TRBV29-1 to TRBJ2-7, with D tentatively TRBD2 (5 bases). The length of the CDR3 is 12 residues. Germline CDR1 reads SQVTM; CDR2 reads ANQGSEA. V was shortened by 4 bases and J by 2 bases, with 9 bases between the two germline ends. CDR3 region: CSVGEIPYEQYF. CDR3 coding DNA: TGCAGCGTTGGGGAGATACCCTACGAGCAGTACTTC.

This chain joins TRBV2 and TRBJ2-3, with D hard to call. The CDR3 spans 16 residues. Germline values: CDR1 SNHLY, CDR2 FYNNEI. V was clipped by 2 bases and J by 2 bases, with 14 bases between them. CDR3 protein: CASSERRHLTTDTQYF. In DNA form, the CDR3 reads TGTGCCAGCAGTGAACGTCGACACCTGACCACAGATACGCAGTATTTT.

This clonotype has only a few counts. The rearrangement links TRBV4-1 to TRBJ2-7; the D is unclear. The germline V and J ends were trimmed by 0 bases and 2 bases, with 11 bases remaining between them. CDR3 length: 15 amino acids. The V gene's germline CDR1 is MGHRA and CDR2 YSYEKL. The CDR3 nucleotides read TGCGCCAGCAGCCAAGAAGGAGCAGGTACCTACGAGCAGTACTTC. Translation: CASSQEGAGTYEQYF.

This clonotype was seen many times. This sequence joins TRBV2 and TRBJ2-7, with 8 bases that match TRBD2. The CDR3 runs 15 residues. Germline values: CDR1 SNHLY, CDR2 FYNNEI. Trimming removed 6 bases from V and 3 bases from J; junction bases left unmatched: 10. This CDR3 is CASRSPGLGVYEQYF. CDR3 nucleotide sequence: TGTGCCAGCAGATCACCGGGACTAGGAGTCTACGAGCAGTACTTC. The complete variable domain, with remaining parts taken from reference TRBV2 and TRBJ2-7, reads EPEVTQTPSHQVTQMGQEVILRCVPISNHLYFYWYRQILGQKVEFLVSFYNNEISEKSEIFDDQFSVERPDGSNFTLKIRSTKLEDSAMYFCASRSPGLGVYEQYFGPGTRLTVT.

The chain joins TRBV15 to TRBJ1-1; possible D gene TRBD1, 5 bases. This CDR3 is built from 13 residues. Germline-derived CDR1 and CDR2 are LNHNV and YYDKDF (reference sequence). Deletions cut 8 bases from V and 2 bases from J, with 12 bases between. CDR3 loop: CATSRDGNTEAFF. The DNA of the CDR3 is TGTGCCACCTCGAGGGACGGAAACACTGAAGCTTTCTTT.

In its sample, this clonotype was seen a few times. The chain recombines TRBV6-1 with TRBJ1-1, with unresolved D. Germline lookup yields CDR1 MNHNS and CDR2 SASEGT. The V end was cut by 5 bases, the J end by 10 bases, with 14 bases between. This CDR3 contains 12 residues. The CDR3 sequence is CASSYYENAAFF. The CDR3 DNA follows: TGTGCCAGCAGTTATTATGAGAATGCAGCTTTCTTT.

The rearrangement uses TRBV5-5 and TRBJ2-7, with TRBD2 identical over 11 bases. This CDR3 is built from 16 residues. The trim removed 4 bases at V and 3 bases at J, leaving 9 bases unmatched. The germline gives CDR1 SGHKS, CDR2 YYEKEE (reference sequence). For the CDR3, the DNA is TGTGCCAGCAGCCAGGTCGTGGGACTAGCGGTCTACGAGCAGTACTTC. Encoded protein: CASSQVVGLAVYEQYF.

This rearrangement joins TRBV20-1 to TRBJ2-7; the D gene is possibly TRBD2 (6 bases). This CDR3 contains 14 residues. The V gene lost 3 bases and the J gene lost 3 bases, with 15 bases spanning the gap. Germline loops: CDR1 DFQATT, CDR2 SNEGSKA (reference sequence). The CDR3 is CSARAPRRDYEQYF. The CDR3 bases are TGCAGTGCTAGGGCCCCGAGGCGGGACTACGAGCAGTACTTC.

This clonotype was seen many times. The J gene is TRBJ1-2, the V gene TRBV7-2; no clear D gene. V lost 5 bases to trimming and J lost 5 bases, with 9 bases between them. CDR3 length: 12 residues. Germline lookup yields CDR1 SGHTA and CDR2 FQGNSA. Here the CDR3 DNA reads TGTGCCAGCAGCCGACCGGGATATGGCTACACCTTC. Protein product: CASSRPGYGYTF.

The rearrangement joins TRBV30 to TRBJ1-5, with no clear D. Germline CDR1 and CDR2: GTSNPN and SVGIG (reference sequence). The germline V and J ends were trimmed by 2 bases and 4 bases, with 9 bases remaining between them. The CDR3 runs to 13 residues. CDR3: CAWSSLANQPQHF. The CDR3 region has the DNA TGTGCCTGGAGTTCGCTGGCTAATCAGCCCCAGCATTTT.